Sequencing of this T cell receptor (beta chain) was carried out in a study of T cells after yellow fever vaccination (dated by TCRdb to between 2018 and 2021). With respect to the entire study: The SMART-Seq v4 Ultra Low Input RNA kit was used to prepare libraries from fractions with low cell numbers. To track T-cell clones before and after primary and booster YFV17D yellow fever vaccination, bulk TCR alpha and beta repertoires were sequenced longitudinally. Two healthy male donors made up the cohort, one aged 18 to 29 years and the other aged 30 to 40 years. Blood was collected at multiple timepoints before and after primary and secondary immunization, and bulk PBMC replicates and cell subsets were isolated.

The label giving this sample's treatment or condition can be read as: live attenuated yellow fever vaccine strain. A standard Ficoll-Paque protocol was used to isolate PBMCs from peripheral blood. Dynabeads CD4 and CD8 positive selection kits were used to isolate the CD4 and CD8 T-cell fractions. TriZol was used to extract RNA from bulk PBMCs, CD4 and CD8 fractions, and dextramer-positive and dextramer-negative fractions. Overall study results and their limits: Computational filtering was required because FACS-sorted repertoires could contain abundant contaminating clonotypes from the bulk population. Because the study included only a couple of donors, the extent to which the findings can be generalized is limited. After the booster, most clones that had expanded after primary vaccination were detected again (approximately 96% of CD4 and around nine tenths of CD8), suggesting broad maintenance of memory. Compared with the primary T-cell response, the secondary T-cell response was faster but weaker, reaching its peak on day 5 rather than on day 15. A small fraction of clonotypes appeared in both the CD4 and CD8 compartments, likely as a result of convergent recombination.

This clonotype was counted a few times. Its antigen remains undetermined. Base qualities are missing; no much larger clone stands one base away. Unmatched junction bases come to 7, with V trimmed by 5 bases and J by 6 bases. Per the germline V gene (reference sequence), MNHEY is the CDR1 and SMNVEV is the CDR2. From the cysteine up to the valine, the CDR3 has a length of 13 residues. Only the CDR3 region is kept as DNA, spanning 39 bases read in frame from base 1. The sequencing machine was an Illumina NovaSeq 6000. TCR cDNA was synthesized by 5'RACE template switching, which introduced a universal primer site and unique molecular identifiers. cDNA synthesis was primed from both the TCR alpha and TCR beta constant segments. Library amplification used two PCR steps, and the second PCR step added sample barcodes and sequencing adapters. Sequencing of the libraries was done on either Illumina HiSeq 2500 (2x100 bp) or NovaSeq (2x150 bp). Regarding the original processing steps: MIGEC was used to demultiplex reads and collapse the reads into UMI consensus sequences, and MiXCR was used for V(D)J alignment. Using edgeR on replicate PBMC samples, clonotypes were called vaccine-responding if FDR was below 0.01 and the log2 fold change was above 5 up to day 15. Each bulk clonotype was labeled CD4 or CD8 based on which sequenced repertoire, CD4 or CD8, contained the clonotype at higher abundance. The public reads were quality trimmed at Q25 with fastp and then assembled into clones with MiXCR by TCRdb, keeping productive beta chains. Each CDR3 protein appears once, grouped with its most common genes and DNA. TCRdb, not the original authors, processed these V and J calls. The sample table contains 150,000 to 200,000 distinct CDR3 sequences; only one count was recorded for approximately 10% of them. The ten biggest clones cover 30% to 45% of the sample.

Recombination joined TRBV27 with TRBJ2-7, and TRBD2 aligns with 7 junction nucleotides. The source is a man aged 18 to 29 who received the YFV17D yellow fever vaccine. The material was CD8+ T cells sorted from PBMCs, obtained 15 days after the yellow fever booster vaccination. The sequence in DNA is TGTGCCAGCAGTCCGGCCCCGGGGGGCGAGCAGTACGTC. Translated, this is CASSPAPGGEQYV.